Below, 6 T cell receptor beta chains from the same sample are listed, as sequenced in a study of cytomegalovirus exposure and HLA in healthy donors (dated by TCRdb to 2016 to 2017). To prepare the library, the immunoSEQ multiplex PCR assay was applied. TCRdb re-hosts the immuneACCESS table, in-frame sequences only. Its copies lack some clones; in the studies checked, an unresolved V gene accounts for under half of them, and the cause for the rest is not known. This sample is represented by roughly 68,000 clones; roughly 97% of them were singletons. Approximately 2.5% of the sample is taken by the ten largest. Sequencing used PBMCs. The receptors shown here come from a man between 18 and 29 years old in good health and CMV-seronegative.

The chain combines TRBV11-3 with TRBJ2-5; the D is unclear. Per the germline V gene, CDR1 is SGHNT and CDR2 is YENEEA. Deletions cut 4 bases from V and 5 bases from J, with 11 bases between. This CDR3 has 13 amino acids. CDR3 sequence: CASSSRVGETQYF. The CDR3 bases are TGTGCCAGCAGCTCACGGGTCGGGGAGACCCAGTACTTC.

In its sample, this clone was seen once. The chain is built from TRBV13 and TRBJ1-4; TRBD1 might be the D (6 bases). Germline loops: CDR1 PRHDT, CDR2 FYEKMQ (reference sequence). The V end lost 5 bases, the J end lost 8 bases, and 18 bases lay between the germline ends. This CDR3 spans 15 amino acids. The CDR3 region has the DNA TGTGCCAGCAGCGATCGACAGGCCCTGGGGGAAAAACTGTTTTTT. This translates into CASSDRQALGEKLFF.

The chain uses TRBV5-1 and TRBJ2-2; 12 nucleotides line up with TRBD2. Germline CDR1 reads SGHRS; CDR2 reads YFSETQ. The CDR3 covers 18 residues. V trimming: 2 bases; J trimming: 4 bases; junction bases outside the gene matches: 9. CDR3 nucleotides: TGCGCCAGCAGCTTCCCGACTAGCGGGAGAGTTCGCACCGGGGAGCTGTTTTTT. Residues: CASSFPTSGRVRTGELFF.

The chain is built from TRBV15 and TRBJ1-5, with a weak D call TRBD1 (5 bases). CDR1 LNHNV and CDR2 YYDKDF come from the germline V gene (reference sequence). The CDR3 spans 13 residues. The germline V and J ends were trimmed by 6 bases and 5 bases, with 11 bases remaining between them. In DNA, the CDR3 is TGTGCCACCAGTTCAGGGTTTGATCAGCCCCAGCATTTT. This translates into CATSSGFDQPQHF. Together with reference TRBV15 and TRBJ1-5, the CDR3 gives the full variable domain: DAMVIQNPRYQVTQFGKPVTLSCSQTLNHNVMYWYQQKSSQAPKLLFHYYDKDFNNEADTPDNFQSRRPNTSFCFLDIRSPGLGDTAMYLCATSSGFDQPQHFGDGTRLSIL.

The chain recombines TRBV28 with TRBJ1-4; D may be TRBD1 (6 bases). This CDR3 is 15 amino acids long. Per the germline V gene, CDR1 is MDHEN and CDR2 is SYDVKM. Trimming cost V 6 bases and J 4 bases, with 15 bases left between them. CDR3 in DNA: TGTGCCAGCAGCTCTGGACAGCACTATAATGAAAAACTGTTTTTT. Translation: CASSSGQHYNEKLFF.

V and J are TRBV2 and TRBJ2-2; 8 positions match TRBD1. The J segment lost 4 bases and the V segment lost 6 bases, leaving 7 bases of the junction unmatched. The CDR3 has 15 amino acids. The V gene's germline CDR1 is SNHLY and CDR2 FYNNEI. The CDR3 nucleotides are TGTGCCAGCAGCCTCGGACAGGGCGGCACCGGGGAGCTGTTTTTT. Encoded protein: CASSLGQGGTGELFF.